This TCR beta chain was recovered during a study of OX40 agonist ivuxolimab in advanced cancers. Some clones are missing from TCRdb's copy, which holds only in-frame ones; the method was immunoSEQ multiplex PCR. The data hold more than 55,000 clones, with approximately 85% observed a single time. The specimen comprised CD4+ or CD8+ T cells sorted from blood, sampled in a trial of the OX40 agonist ivuxolimab. The clonotype comes from an adult with an advanced solid tumor such as melanoma, head and neck, liver or kidney cancer.

The CDR3 loop reads CASSSSTGEQETQYF. CDR3 DNA: TGTGCCAGCAGCTCCTCGACAGGGGAACAAGAGACCCAGTACTTC. This chain links TRBV7-9 with TRBJ2-5, with 8 bases lining up with TRBD1. Unmatched junction bases numbered 6, after V lost 4 bases and J lost 2 bases. The CDR3 totals 15 residues. The germline CDR1 and CDR2 sequences are SEHNR and FQNEAQ (reference sequence). The whole variable domain, remainder taken from reference TRBV7-9 and TRBJ2-5, is DTGVSQNPRHKITKRGQNVTFRCDPISEHNRLYWYRQTLGQGPEFLTYFQNEAQLEKSRLLSDRFSAERPKGSFSTLEIQRTEQGDSAMYLCASSSSTGEQETQYFGPGTRLLVL.